Listed below are T cell receptor beta chains from one sample, sequenced in a study of T cells after yellow fever vaccination. TCRdb re-derived calls from the 5' RACE reads in MiXCR, one entry per CDR3 protein. The sample carries some 150,000 distinct CDR3 sequences, 9.3% recorded once. The input for sequencing was CD8+ T cells sorted from PBMCs, taken 45 days after the yellow fever booster vaccination. The receptors come from a man younger than 35 who received the YFV17D yellow fever vaccine. CDR3s include the opening cysteine and the closing phenylalanine or tryptophan. D genes are given only for firm matches. A row's size may be missing; if present it is once, few, many or a size class.

TRBJ1-5 NA NA TRBV28 CASCPHQGMSNQPQHF TGTGCCAGCTGCCCCCATCAGGGGATGAGCAATCAGCCCCAGCATTTT
TRBJ2-5 NA NA TRBV4-1 CASSQEGWGGETQYF TGCGCCAGCAGCCAAGAAGGCTGGGGCGGAGAGACCCAGTACTTC
TRBJ2-3 NA NA TRBV4-1 CASSQVSGADTQYF TGCGCCAGCAGCCAAGTTTCGGGGGCAGATACGCAGTATTTT
TRBJ1-5 many TRBD1 TRBV4-1 CASSQVAQGDPPQHF TGCGCCAGCAGCCAGGTAGCACAGGGGGATCCGCCCCAGCATTTT
TRBJ2-1 few NA TRBV30 CAWGGLNEQFF TGTGCCTGGGGGGGGCTAAATGAGCAGTTCTTC
TRBJ1-2 few NA TRBV7-9 CASSVTLGGVHYGYTF TGTGCCAGCAGCGTTACCTTGGGAGGGGTACACTATGGCTACACCTTC
TRBJ2-3 many NA TRBV7-3 CASSSLSRDTQYF TGTGCCAGCAGCTCCCTCTCTCGAGATACGCAGTATTTT
TRBJ2-3 few TRBD2 TRBV7-2 CASSLPRGGATDTQYF TGTGCCAGCAGCTTGCCTCGCGGGGGGGCGACAGATACGCAGTATTTT
TRBJ2-3 NA TRBD2 TRBV7-2 CASSRGDGSTDTQYF TGTGCCAGCAGCCGGGGGGACGGGAGCACAGATACGCAGTATTTT
TRBJ1-6 few TRBD1 TRBV5-1 CASSLAGDSSNSPLHF TGCGCCAGCAGCTTGGCCGGGGACAGCTCCAATTCACCCCTCCACTTT
TRBJ2-1 few TRBD1 TRBV9 CASSVGTGRNEQFF TGTGCCAGCAGCGTAGGGACAGGAAGGAATGAGCAGTTCTTC
TRBJ1-2 NA TRBD1 TRBV4-1 CASSQDPGTGGFGYTF TGCGCCAGCAGCCAAGATCCCGGGACAGGGGGCTTTGGCTACACCTTC
TRBJ1-1 NA NA TRBV4-2 CASSQEDRPLEAFF TGTGCCAGCAGCCAAGAAGACAGGCCATTGGAAGCTTTCTTT
TRBJ1-1 few TRBD1 TRBV5-1 CASSLADRGRGWNTEAFF TGCGCCAGCAGCTTGGCGGACAGGGGCCGGGGGTGGAACACTGAAGCTTTCTTT
TRBJ2-3 NA TRBD2 TRBV5-1 CASSLVSSGGSTDTQYF TGCGCCAGCAGCTTGGTGTCTAGCGGGGGAAGCACAGATACGCAGTATTTT
TRBJ2-5 NA NA TRBV9 CASSGGIGRRETQYF TGTGCCAGCAGCGGGGGCATTGGGCGGAGAGAGACCCAGTACTTC
TRBJ1-1 NA NA TRBV4-1 CASSQVGEGTEAFF TGCGCCAGCAGCCAAGTGGGGGAGGGGACTGAAGCTTTCTTT
TRBJ2-3 once NA TRBV20-1 CSARVRGGGTDTQYF TGCAGTGCTAGAGTTAGGGGGGGCGGCACAGATACGCAGTATTTT
TRBJ1-2 NA TRBD1 TRBV6-5 CASSYSRTGGEGYGYTF TGTGCCAGCAGTTACTCTAGGACAGGGGGCGAAGGCTATGGCTACACCTTC
TRBJ2-1 NA NA TRBV7-6 CASSLMPELNEQFF TGTGCCAGCAGCTTAATGCCGGAACTGAATGAGCAGTTCTTC
TRBJ2-5 few TRBD1 TRBV6-1 CASSDEGQGADQETQYF TGTGCCAGCAGTGATGAGGGACAGGGGGCAGATCAAGAGACCCAGTACTTC
TRBJ2-3 NA NA TRBV7-6 CASSLRRGEPTDTQYF TGTGCCAGCAGCTTAAGAAGGGGAGAACCCACAGATACGCAGTATTTT
TRBJ2-3 NA TRBD1 TRBV9 CASSADRWSDTQYF TGTGCCAGCAGCGCGGACAGGTGGTCAGATACGCAGTATTTT
TRBJ2-5 NA NA TRBV6-5 CASSWAGGAGETQYF TGTGCCAGCAGTTGGGCCGGTGGGGCCGGAGAGACCCAGTACTTC
TRBJ1-5 NA NA TRBV6-5 CASSTGTNQPQHF TGTGCCAGCAGCACCGGGACAAATCAGCCCCAGCATTTT
TRBJ2-3 few TRBD1 TRBV27 CASSSRDRGLTDTQYF TGTGCCAGCAGTTCGCGCGACAGGGGGCTCACAGATACGCAGTATTTT
TRBJ1-2 few NA TRBV4-1 CASSQEVLGHTNYGYTF TGCGCCAGCAGCCAAGAAGTACTGGGACACACCAACTATGGCTACACCTTC
TRBJ2-1 NA NA TRBV12-3/TRBV12-4 CASSLGLINEQFF TGTGCCAGCAGTTTAGGGCTAATAAATGAGCAGTTCTTC
TRBJ1-2 NA NA TRBV12-3/TRBV12-4 CASSFSVGYTF TGTGCCAGCAGTTTCAGTGTCGGCTACACCTTC
TRBJ2-3 NA TRBD2 TRBV9 CASSELLAGAFTDTQYF TGTGCCAGCAGCGAACTCCTAGCGGGGGCTTTCACAGATACGCAGTATTTT
TRBJ1-2 few NA TRBV14 CASSPVLNYGYTF TGTGCCAGCAGCCCGGTGCTTAACTATGGCTACACCTTC
TRBJ1-1 NA NA TRBV4-2 CASSPSPGHLMNTEAFF TGTGCCAGCAGCCCCTCGCCGGGGCACCTCATGAACACTGAAGCTTTCTTT
TRBJ2-5 many TRBD1 TRBV4-1 CASSQDPGTAQETQYF TGCGCCAGCAGCCAAGACCCCGGGACAGCACAAGAGACCCAGTACTTC
TRBJ2-1 few NA TRBV21-1 CASSKVGCGYNEQFF TGTGCCAGCAGCAAAGTTGGATGCGGGTACAATGAGCAGTTCTTC
TRBJ2-3 NA NA TRBV5-8 CASSLYSGYF TGTGCCAGCAGCTTGTACAGTGGGTATTTT
TRBJ1-5 few NA TRBV9 CASSVDGYSNQPQHF TGTGCCAGCAGCGTCGACGGTTATAGCAATCAGCCCCAGCATTTT
TRBJ2-7 many NA TRBV7-8 CASTQRQGASYEQYF TGTGCCAGCACCCAACGGCAGGGAGCCTCCTACGAGCAGTACTTC
TRBJ1-5 few NA TRBV15 CATQDARDQPQHF TGTGCCACCCAGGACGCCAGGGATCAGCCCCAGCATTTT
TRBJ1-4 NA NA TRBV4-1 CASSQDRLRRDLSTNEKLFF TGCGCCAGCAGCCAAGATCGATTACGGAGGGATCTATCAACTAATGAAAAACTGTTTTTT
TRBJ1-4 few NA TRBV7-9 CASSLVFQDYNEKLFF TGTGCCAGCAGCTTAGTCTTTCAGGACTATAATGAAAAACTGTTTTTT
TRBJ1-5 few NA TRBV6-1 CASTEGGYGSNQPQHF TGTGCCAGCACCGAGGGGGGGTATGGGAGCAATCAGCCCCAGCATTTT
TRBJ2-2 NA NA TRBV5-4 CASSFFGGPPGELFF TGTGCCAGCAGCTTCTTCGGGGGCCCTCCCGGGGAGCTGTTTTTT
TRBJ2-2 few TRBD2 TRBV20-1 CSARDRLAALSGELFF TGCAGTGCTAGAGATCGACTAGCGGCCCTCTCCGGGGAGCTGTTTTTT
TRBJ2-3 many NA TRBV5-1 CASRPWGFDTDTQYF TGCGCCAGCAGACCCTGGGGTTTCGATACAGATACGCAGTATTTT
TRBJ2-3 NA TRBD2 TRBV20-1 CSARDLAGAGDTQYF TGCAGTGCTAGAGATCTAGCGGGGGCTGGAGATACGCAGTATTTT
TRBJ1-5 many TRBD1 TRBV12-5 CASGFGTGGSQPQHF TGTGCTAGTGGTTTCGGGACAGGGGGTAGTCAGCCCCAGCATTTT
TRBJ2-7 few TRBD1 TRBV7-6 CASSFRQGAYEQYF TGTGCCAGCAGCTTTCGACAGGGCGCCTACGAGCAGTACTTC
TRBJ2-1 many NA TRBV29-1 CSAVGGYNEQFF TGCAGCGCCGTCGGGGGCTACAATGAGCAGTTCTTC
TRBJ2-3 few NA TRBV7-3 CASSLIGGLTDTQYF TGTGCCAGCAGCTTAATCGGGGGGCTCACAGATACGCAGTATTTT
TRBJ1-5 few TRBD1 TRBV6-1 CASKTGLNQPQHF TGTGCCAGCAAGACAGGGTTGAATCAGCCCCAGCATTTT
TRBJ2-2 few NA TRBV9 CASSPLWGSSGELFF TGTGCCAGCAGCCCCCTCTGGGGGAGTTCCGGGGAGCTGTTTTTT
TRBJ1-3 NA NA TRBV12-3/TRBV12-4 CASSQTGHGNTIYF TGTGCCAGCAGTCAGACAGGTCACGGAAACACCATATATTTT
TRBJ2-7 NA NA TRBV6-5 CASSYPGTPREQYF TGTGCCAGCAGTTACCCCGGGACCCCGAGGGAGCAGTACTTC